What follows is one T cell receptor beta chain and its context. TCRdb redid the calling of the 5' RACE reads with MiXCR, one entry per CDR3 protein. The data hold 250,000 to 350,000 distinct CDR3 sequences, with roughly 13% observed a single time. This specimen belongs to a study of T-cell memory formation after mild COVID-19. The specimen sequenced was PBMCs or a T cell subset sorted from them (not recorded which). The sequence was obtained from a man aged 18 to 29 who had mild COVID-19 (a few samples of this study predate the infection). Cell type and time point are not known.

The CDR3 DNA reads as TGTGCCAGCAGCGCGAGTACAGCTCAAGAGACCCAGTACTTC. Protein: CASSASTAQETQYF. The gene calls are TRBV3-1 and TRBJ2-5; no reliable D call. Germline V lookup: CDR1 LGHDT, CDR2 YNNKEL (reference sequence). There are 14 residues in the CDR3. Deletions cut 5 bases from V and 2 bases from J, with 12 bases between.